The 9 T cell receptor beta chains given below trace back to one sample, sequenced in a study of blood T cell repertoires in COVID-19 (dated by TCRdb to 2020 to 2021). The library was prepared using the immunoSEQ multiplex PCR assay. The immuneACCESS repertoire file appears here via TCRdb, limited to in-frame rearrangements. These files lack a portion of the clones; in checked studies, under half of the deficit traces to unresolved V genes, and the cause of the others is not known. For this sample the table gives 130,000 to 150,000 clones, of which around 87% were detected only once. The ten top clones hold roughly 12% of the sample. Sequenced: PBMCs or T cells enriched from blood (not recorded which). The receptors here all came from a man aged 60-69 years who had recovered from COVID-19.

The chain joins TRBV18 to TRBJ2-3; 9 bases map to TRBD2. Germline V gives CDR1 KGHSH, CDR2 LQKENI. Trimming cost V 5 bases and J 2 bases; bases outside gene matches: 14. This CDR3 contains 18 residues. CDR3 loop: CASSSLAGIIDPTDTQYF. The CDR3 DNA follows: TGTGCCAGCTCATCCCTAGCGGGGATAATTGACCCCACAGATACGCAGTATTTT.

The chain has TRBV6-1 and TRBJ1-5, with TRBD1 matching 9 bases. The junction had 7 bases not matched to a gene; V was cut back by 1 base and J by 0 bases. CDR3 length: 18 residues. The germline V gene has CDR1 MNHNS and CDR2 SASEGT. CDR3 in amino acids: CASSEGRTGAYSNQPQHF. The CDR3 nucleotides read TGTGCCAGCAGTGAAGGGAGGACAGGGGCCTATAGCAATCAGCCCCAGCATTTT.

The chain joins TRBV25-1 to TRBJ2-7; possible D gene TRBD1, 5 bases. V was pared by 7 bases and J by 4 bases, with 8 bases between. Germline CDR1 reads MGHDK; CDR2 reads SYGVNS. The CDR3 loop spans 11 amino acids. The CDR3 region is CASKGVYEQYF. The CDR3 DNA reads TGTGCCAGCAAAGGGGTATACGAGCAGTACTTC.

This chain joins TRBV3-1 (or the pseudogene TRBV3-2) and TRBJ2-2, with 12 positions matching TRBD2. The V gene's germline CDR1 is LGHDT and CDR2 YNNKEL (reference sequence). The CDR3 has 16 residues. Trimming cost V 2 bases and J 7 bases; bases outside gene matches: 5. The CDR3 reads CASSQSSGRANGELFF. CDR3 coding DNA: TGTGCCAGCAGCCAATCTAGCGGGAGGGCAAACGGGGAGCTGTTTTTT.

In this sample, this clone turned up a few times. J is TRBJ1-5 and V is TRBV6-2 or TRBV6-3; 9 nucleotides align to TRBD1. Germline trimming cut 7 bases from V and 5 bases from J; bases unmatched to any gene: 6. From germline, CDR1 is MNHEY and CDR2 SVGEGT. CDR3 length equals 14 residues. The CDR3 nucleotides read TGTGCCAGCACCCCGGGACAGGGAGATCAGCCCCAGCATTTT. It yields the protein CASTPGQGDQPQHF.

The chain combines TRBV6-5 with TRBJ1-5; D gene uncertain. Trimming removed 2 bases at V and 3 bases at J, with 5 bases between. Germline V CDR1 and CDR2: MNHEY, SVGAGI. CDR3 length: 13 residues. CDR3 sequence (DNA): TGTGCCAGCAGTTACGCGGTCAATCAGCCCCAGCATTTT. This translates into CASSYAVNQPQHF.

This chain joins TRBV6-1 and TRBJ1-4, with 10 bases identical to TRBD1. Germline CDR1 reads MNHNS; CDR2 reads SASEGT. This CDR3 has 18 amino acids. Trimming at V came to 4 bases and at J to 7 bases, leaving 15 bases not matched to a gene. The CDR3 DNA sequence: TGTGCCAGCAGTGTTGGCAGGACAGGGGGATCGATCGGTGAAAAACTGTTTTTT. Translation: CASSVGRTGGSIGEKLFF.

J is TRBJ2-3 and V is TRBV4-1; TRBD1 matches 11 bases. This CDR3 spans 15 amino acids. Germline loops: CDR1 MGHRA, CDR2 YSYEKL. V was clipped by 1 base and J by 4 bases; unmatched bases: 1. Written as DNA, the CDR3 is TGCGCCAGCAGCCAAGGGACAGGGGGCGCAGATACGCAGTATTTT. Residues: CASSQGTGGADTQYF.

The chain recombines TRBV9 with TRBJ1-2, with D maybe TRBD1 (5 bases). This CDR3 comprises 13 residues. The V gene's germline CDR1 is SGDLS and CDR2 YYNGEE. V lost 2 bases and J lost 4, with 9 bases in between. CDR3 nucleotides: TGTGCCAGCAGCGTGGGGGGGGGCTATGGCTACACCTTC. Its protein product is CASSVGGGYGYTF.